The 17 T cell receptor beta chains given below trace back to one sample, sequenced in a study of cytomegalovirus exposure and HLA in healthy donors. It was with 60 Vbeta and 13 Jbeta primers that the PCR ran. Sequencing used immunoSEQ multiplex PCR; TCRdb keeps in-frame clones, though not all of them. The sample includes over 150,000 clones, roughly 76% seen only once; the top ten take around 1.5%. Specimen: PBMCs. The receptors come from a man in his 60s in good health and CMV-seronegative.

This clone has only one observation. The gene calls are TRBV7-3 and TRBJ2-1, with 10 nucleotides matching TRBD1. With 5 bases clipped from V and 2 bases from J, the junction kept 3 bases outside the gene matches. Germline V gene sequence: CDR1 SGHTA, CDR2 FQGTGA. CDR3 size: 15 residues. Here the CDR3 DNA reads TGTGCCAGCAGCCCGGGACAGGGGCCCTACAATGAGCAGTTCTTC. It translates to CASSPGQGPYNEQFF.

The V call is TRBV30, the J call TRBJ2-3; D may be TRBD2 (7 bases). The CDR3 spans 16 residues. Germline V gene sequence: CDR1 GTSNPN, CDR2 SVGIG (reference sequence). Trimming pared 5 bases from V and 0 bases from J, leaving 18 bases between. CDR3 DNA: TGTGCCTGGTTAAAAGGGGGGGAGACCAGCACAGATACGCAGTATTTT. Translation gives CAWLKGGETSTDTQYF.

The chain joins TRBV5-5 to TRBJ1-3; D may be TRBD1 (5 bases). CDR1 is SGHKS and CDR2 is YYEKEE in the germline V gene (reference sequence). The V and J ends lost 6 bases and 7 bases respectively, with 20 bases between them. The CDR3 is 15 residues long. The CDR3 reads CASNRGQGDRNTIYF. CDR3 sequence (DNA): TGTGCCAGCAACCGTGGACAAGGGGATCGGAACACCATATATTTT.

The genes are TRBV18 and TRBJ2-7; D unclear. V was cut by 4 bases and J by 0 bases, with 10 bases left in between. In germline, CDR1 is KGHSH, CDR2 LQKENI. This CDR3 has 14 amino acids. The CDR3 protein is CASSLDISSYEQYF. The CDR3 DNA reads TGTGCCAGCTCACTAGATATTAGCTCCTACGAGCAGTACTTC.

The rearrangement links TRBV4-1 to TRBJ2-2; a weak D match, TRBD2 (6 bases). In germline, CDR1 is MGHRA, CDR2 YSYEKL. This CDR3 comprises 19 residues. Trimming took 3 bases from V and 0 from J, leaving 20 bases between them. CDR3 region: CASSHGKLSGPTNTGELFF. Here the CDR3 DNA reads TGCGCCAGCAGCCACGGAAAACTTAGCGGACCCACGAACACCGGGGAGCTGTTTTTT.

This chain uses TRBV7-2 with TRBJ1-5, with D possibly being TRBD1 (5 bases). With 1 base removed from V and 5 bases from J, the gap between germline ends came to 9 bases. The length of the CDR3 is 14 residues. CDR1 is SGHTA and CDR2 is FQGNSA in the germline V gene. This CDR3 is CASSLGGGDQPQHF. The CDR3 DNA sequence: TGTGCCAGCAGCTTAGGGGGGGGTGATCAGCCCCAGCATTTT.

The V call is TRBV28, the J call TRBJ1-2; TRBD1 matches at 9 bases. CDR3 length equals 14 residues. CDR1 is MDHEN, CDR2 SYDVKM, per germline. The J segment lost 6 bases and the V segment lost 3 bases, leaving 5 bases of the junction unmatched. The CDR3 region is CASSLGDRVDGYTF. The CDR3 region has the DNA TGTGCCAGCAGTTTGGGGGACAGGGTTGATGGCTACACCTTC.

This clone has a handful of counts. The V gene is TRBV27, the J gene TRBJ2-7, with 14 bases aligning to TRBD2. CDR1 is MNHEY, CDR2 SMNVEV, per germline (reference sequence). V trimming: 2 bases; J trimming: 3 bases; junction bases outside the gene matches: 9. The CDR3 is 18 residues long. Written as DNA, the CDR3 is TGTGCCAGCAGTTTAGCTGGGACTAGCGGGAGAAAGGGCTACGAGCAGTACTTC. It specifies CASSLAGTSGRKGYEQYF.

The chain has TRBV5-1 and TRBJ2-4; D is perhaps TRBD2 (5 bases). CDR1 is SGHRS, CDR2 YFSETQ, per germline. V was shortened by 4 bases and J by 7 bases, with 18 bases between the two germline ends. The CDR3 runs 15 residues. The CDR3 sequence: CASSPDEGGRNIQYF. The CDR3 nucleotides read TGCGCCAGCAGCCCCGACGAGGGTGGTCGTAACATTCAGTACTTC.

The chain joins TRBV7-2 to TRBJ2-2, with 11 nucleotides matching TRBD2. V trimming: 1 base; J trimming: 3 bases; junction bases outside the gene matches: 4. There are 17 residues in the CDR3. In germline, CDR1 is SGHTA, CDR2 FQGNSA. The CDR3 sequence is CASSLDSGGADTGELFF. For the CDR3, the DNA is TGTGCCAGCAGCTTAGATAGCGGGGGGGCCGACACCGGGGAGCTGTTTTTT.

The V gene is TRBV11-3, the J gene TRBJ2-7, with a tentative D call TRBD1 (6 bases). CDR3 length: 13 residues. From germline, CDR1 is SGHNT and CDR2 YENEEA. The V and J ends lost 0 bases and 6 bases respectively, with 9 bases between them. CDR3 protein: CASSLEQGLEQYF. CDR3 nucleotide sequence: TGTGCCAGCAGCTTAGAACAGGGTCTCGAGCAGTACTTC.

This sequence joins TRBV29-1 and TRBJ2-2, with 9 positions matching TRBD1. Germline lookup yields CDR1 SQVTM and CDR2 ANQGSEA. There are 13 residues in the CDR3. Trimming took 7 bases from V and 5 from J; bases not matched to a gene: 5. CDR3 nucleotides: TGCAGCGCCTCGGGACAGGGAACCGGGGAGCTGTTTTTT. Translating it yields CSASGQGTGELFF.

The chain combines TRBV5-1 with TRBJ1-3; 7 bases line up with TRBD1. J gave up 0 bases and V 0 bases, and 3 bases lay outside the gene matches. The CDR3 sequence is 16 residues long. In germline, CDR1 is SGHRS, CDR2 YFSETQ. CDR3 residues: CASSLAGTDSGNTIYF. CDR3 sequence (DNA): TGCGCCAGCAGCTTGGCCGGGACAGACTCTGGAAACACCATATATTTT. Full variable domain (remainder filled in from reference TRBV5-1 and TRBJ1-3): KAGVTQTPRYLIKTRGQQVTLSCSPISGHRSVSWYQQTPGQGLQFLFEYFSETQRNKGNFPGRFSGRQFSNSRSEMNVSTLELGDSALYLCASSLAGTDSGNTIYFGEGSWLTVV.

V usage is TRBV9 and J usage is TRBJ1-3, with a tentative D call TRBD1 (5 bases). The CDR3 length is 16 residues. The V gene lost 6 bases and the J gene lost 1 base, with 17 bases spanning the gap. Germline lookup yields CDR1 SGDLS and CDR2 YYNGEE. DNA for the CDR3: TGTGCCAGCACCGACGGCGTAGGGGTTTCTGGAAACACCATATATTTT. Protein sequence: CASTDGVGVSGNTIYF.

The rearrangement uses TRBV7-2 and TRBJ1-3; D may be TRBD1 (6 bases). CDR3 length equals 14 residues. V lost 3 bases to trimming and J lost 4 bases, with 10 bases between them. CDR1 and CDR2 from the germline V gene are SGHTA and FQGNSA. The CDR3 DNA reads TGTGCCAGCAGCTTTGGGACACAGGGAAACACCATATATTTT. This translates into CASSFGTQGNTIYF.

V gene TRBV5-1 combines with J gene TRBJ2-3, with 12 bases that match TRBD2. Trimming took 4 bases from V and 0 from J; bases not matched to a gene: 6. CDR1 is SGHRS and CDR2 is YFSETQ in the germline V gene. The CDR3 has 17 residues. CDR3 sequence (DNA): TGCGCCAGCAGCAATCCTAGCGGGGGGGCTAGCACAGATACGCAGTATTTT. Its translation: CASSNPSGGASTDTQYF. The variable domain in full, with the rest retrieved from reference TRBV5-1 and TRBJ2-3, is KAGVTQTPRYLIKTRGQQVTLSCSPISGHRSVSWYQQTPGQGLQFLFEYFSETQRNKGNFPGRFSGRQFSNSRSEMNVSTLELGDSALYLCASSNPSGGASTDTQYFGPGTRLTVL.

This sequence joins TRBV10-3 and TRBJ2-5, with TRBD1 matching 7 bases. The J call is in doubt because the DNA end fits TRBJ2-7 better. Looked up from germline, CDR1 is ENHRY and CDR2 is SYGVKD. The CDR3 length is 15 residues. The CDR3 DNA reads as TGTGCCATCAGTGATCCGGGACAGAGCTCCTACGAGCAGTACTTC. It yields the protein CAISDPGQSSYEQYF.